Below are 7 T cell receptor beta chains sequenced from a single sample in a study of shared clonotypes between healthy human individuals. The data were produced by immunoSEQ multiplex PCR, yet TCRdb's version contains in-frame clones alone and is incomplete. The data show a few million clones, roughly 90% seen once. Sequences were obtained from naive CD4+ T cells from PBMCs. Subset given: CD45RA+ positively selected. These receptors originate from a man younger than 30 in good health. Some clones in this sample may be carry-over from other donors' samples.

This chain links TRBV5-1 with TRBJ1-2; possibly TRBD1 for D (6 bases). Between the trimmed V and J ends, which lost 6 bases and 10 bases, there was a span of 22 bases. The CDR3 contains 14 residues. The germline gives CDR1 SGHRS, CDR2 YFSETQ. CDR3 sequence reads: CASIDPSGQGTYTF. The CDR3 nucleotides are TGCGCCAGCATCGACCCATCGGGACAAGGAACCTACACCTTC.

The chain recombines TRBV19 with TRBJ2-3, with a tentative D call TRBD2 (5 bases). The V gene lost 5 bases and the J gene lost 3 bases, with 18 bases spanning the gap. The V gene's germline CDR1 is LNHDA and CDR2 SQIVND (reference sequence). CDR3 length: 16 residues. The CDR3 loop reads CASSLYPITGTDTQYF. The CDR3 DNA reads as TGTGCCAGTAGTCTGTACCCCATTACGGGAACAGATACGCAGTATTTT.

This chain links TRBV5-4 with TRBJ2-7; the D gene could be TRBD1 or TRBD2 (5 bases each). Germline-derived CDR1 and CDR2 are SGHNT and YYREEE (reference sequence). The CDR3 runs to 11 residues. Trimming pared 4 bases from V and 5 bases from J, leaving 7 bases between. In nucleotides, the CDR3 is TGTGCCAGCAGCCGGGGCGACGAGCAGTACTTC. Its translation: CASSRGDEQYF.

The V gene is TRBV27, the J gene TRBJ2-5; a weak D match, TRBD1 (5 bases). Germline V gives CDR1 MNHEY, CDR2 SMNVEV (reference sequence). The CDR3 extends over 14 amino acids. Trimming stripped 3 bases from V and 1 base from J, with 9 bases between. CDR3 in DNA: TGTGCCAGCAGTTTTCAGGGATTCCAAGAGACCCAGTACTTC. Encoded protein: CASSFQGFQETQYF.

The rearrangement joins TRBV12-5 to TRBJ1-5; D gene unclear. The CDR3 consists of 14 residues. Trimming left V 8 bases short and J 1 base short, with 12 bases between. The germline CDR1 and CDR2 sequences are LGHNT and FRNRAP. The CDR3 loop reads CASPLVGSNQPQHF. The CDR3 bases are TGTGCTAGTCCCCTGGTGGGGAGCAATCAGCCCCAGCATTTT.

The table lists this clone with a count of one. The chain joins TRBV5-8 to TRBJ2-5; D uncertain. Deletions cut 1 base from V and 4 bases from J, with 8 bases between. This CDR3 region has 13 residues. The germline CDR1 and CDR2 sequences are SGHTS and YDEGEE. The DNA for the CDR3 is TGTGCCAGCAGCTTGATGGGCGGAGAGACCCAGTACTTC. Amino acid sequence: CASSLMGGETQYF.

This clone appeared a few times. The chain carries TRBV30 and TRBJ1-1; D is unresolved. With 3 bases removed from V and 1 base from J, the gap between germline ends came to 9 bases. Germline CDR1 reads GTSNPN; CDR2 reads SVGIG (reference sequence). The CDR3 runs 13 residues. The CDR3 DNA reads TGTGCCTGGAGGGACTCACGGAACACTGAAGCTTTCTTT. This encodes CAWRDSRNTEAFF. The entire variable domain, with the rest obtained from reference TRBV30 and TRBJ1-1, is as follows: SQTIHQWPATLVQPVGSPLSLECTVEGTSNPNLYWYRQAAGRGLQLLFYSVGIGQISSEVPQNLSASRPQDRQFILSSKKLLLSDSGFYLCAWRDSRNTEAFFGQGTRLTVV.